The entry below gives a single T cell receptor (beta chain) sequence along with its context. How the authors handled the data: Amplifying reference gene primers gave estimates of nucleated cell counts. Generated by immunoSEQ multiplex PCR, the TCRdb table keeps only in-frame clones and is missing some. The DNA gave D and trimming, while V, J and clone size come from that table. The table has 200,000 to 250,000 clones, about four fifths seen once; the top ten hold around 4.6%. This record comes from a study of blood T cell repertoires in COVID-19. Study-wide context: The analysed material was cDNA or gDNA that came from T cells, B-cell-depleted T cells, or PBMCs.

The participants were between roughly 18 and 90 years old and came from some 25 US areas. The V and J ends lost 2 bases and 10 bases, in that order; junction bases with no gene match: 10. Germline CDR1 and CDR2: SGHTA and FQGTGA. There are 17 residues in the CDR3. Sequencing was carried out using PBMCs or T cells enriched from blood (not recorded which). The chain couples TRBV7-3 to TRBJ2-1, with TRBD2 matching 14 bases. The sequence derives from a woman between 45 and 60 years old who had been exposed to COVID-19. The CDR3: CASSLRVTSGGAREQFF. DNA for the CDR3: TGTGCCAGCAGCTTACGGGTGACTAGCGGGGGGGCGCGAGAGCAGTTCTTC.